One T cell receptor beta chain is described in this entry. Its antigen is not known. An Oncomine TCR Beta short-read assay was used to sequence the DNA from cultured CD4+ T cells. Via MiXCR, TCRdb re-called the PCR reads, giving one row per CDR3 protein. Of about 6,800 distinct CDR3 sequences listed, around 51% are singletons. This specimen belongs to a study of vaccination and CD4 T cells after COVID-19. The sample's treatment: roughly 10-day PBMC culture with coronavirus spike peptide pools or control peptides (ViraFEST assay). The unexposed donor provided CD4+ T cells, which were taken before the COVID-19 pandemic (2011-2018). This TCR was sampled from a human donor in good health. Input material: CD4+ T cells from blood, cultured in vitro.

CDR3 sequence: CASSFPETQYF. CDR3 nucleotides: TGCGCCAGCAGCTTCCCAGAGACCCAGTACTTC. J is TRBJ2-5 and V is TRBV5-1; D remains ambiguous. This CDR3 spans 11 amino acids. Germline-derived CDR1 and CDR2 are SGHRS and YFSETQ. The V end was cut by 2 bases, the J end by 4 bases, with 3 bases between.